This TCR beta chain was identified during a study of T cell changes during pregnancy in multiple sclerosis. TCRdb keeps only in-frame clones here, not all; method: immunoSEQ multiplex PCR. The profile shows about 40,000 clones, roughly 93% of them singletons. Germline CDR1 and CDR2: SGHTA and FQGNSA. This CDR3 comprises 15 residues. With 4 bases clipped from V and 2 bases from J, the junction kept 6 bases outside the gene matches. The chain uses TRBV7-2 and TRBJ2-7, with 9 bases fitting TRBD2. Material: CD4+ T cells from peripheral blood mononuclear cells, obtained in the first trimester of pregnancy. This clonotype was obtained from a female donor with multiple sclerosis, enrolled in a pregnancy study. The CDR3: CASSWAGGPPYEQYF. CDR3 DNA sequence: TGTGCCAGCAGCTGGGCGGGAGGGCCTCCCTACGAGCAGTACTTC.